This T cell receptor beta chain comes out of a study of T-cell reconstitution after alpha-beta-depleted transplantation in children. Unique molecular identifiers were used to barcode this TCRbeta library. TCRdb itself ran the PCR reads through MiXCR, one entry per CDR3 protein. This sample has a few hundred thousand distinct CDR3 sequences; more than 8% occur once, and the top ten carry around 9.1%. Specimen: PBMCs from the stem cell graft donor, collected from the stem cell graft. The source of this sequence is a human donor who donated a stem cell graft to a child with SCID.

Here the CDR3 reads CSATGQSSYEQYF. As DNA, the CDR3 is TGCAGTGCTACAGGGCAATCCTCCTACGAGCAGTACTTC. This chain links TRBV20-1 with TRBJ2-7; TRBD1 might be the D (5 bases). The germline V gene encodes CDR1 DFQATT and CDR2 SNEGSKA (reference sequence). This CDR3 contains 13 residues. V lost 4 bases, J lost 0 bases, and 10 bases lay in between.